The 22 T cell receptor beta chains presented below share a single source sample, sequenced in a study of T cells after yellow fever vaccination. TCRdb ran MiXCR on the 5' RACE reads and lists one entry per CDR3 protein. The data show 300,000 to 350,000 distinct CDR3 sequences, 3.5% to 4.5% seen once. Sequenced here: PBMCs, sampled 5 days after the yellow fever booster vaccination. The receptors stem from a man younger than 35 who received the YFV17D yellow fever vaccine.

This clonotype was seen at least ten times. The chain combines TRBV20-1 with TRBJ1-1; possible D gene TRBD1, 5 bases. Trimming stripped 0 bases from V and 11 bases from J, with 16 bases between. This CDR3 has 13 amino acids. The germline CDR1 and CDR2 sequences are DFQATT and SNEGSKA (reference sequence). CDR3 nucleotide sequence: TGCAGTGCTAGAGATAGGGGCGAGGGCAAGGCTTTCTTT. It specifies CSARDRGEGKAFF.

This clonotype was counted between two and nine times. The rearrangement joins TRBV6-2 or TRBV6-3 to TRBJ2-7, with D unclear. The CDR3 consists of 14 residues. Trimming took off 8 bases at V and 0 bases at J, with 14 bases between the two ends. CDR1 MNHEY and CDR2 SVGEGT come from the germline V gene. For the CDR3, the DNA is TGTGCCAGCGAGCGCGGCTCCCCCTCCTACGAGCAGTACTTC. It encodes CASERGSPSYEQYF.

A few counts support this clonotype. This rearrangement joins TRBV11-2 to TRBJ1-6; 8 bases are a match to TRBD1. Per the germline V gene, CDR1 is SGHAT and CDR2 is FQNNGV. The junction had 7 bases not matched to a gene; V was cut back by 0 bases and J by 9 bases. The CDR3 is 16 amino acids. The CDR3 is CASSLEPGGWSSPLHF. CDR3 sequence (DNA): TGTGCCAGCAGCTTAGAGCCAGGGGGCTGGAGTTCACCCCTCCACTTT.

This clonotype was observed at least ten times. This chain uses TRBV29-1 with TRBJ1-2; D gene uncertain. Trimming stripped 3 bases from V and 8 bases from J, with 4 bases between. Germline V CDR1 and CDR2: SQVTM, ANQGSEA. CDR3 size: 9 residues. Here the CDR3 DNA reads TGCAGCGTTGACAGCGGCTACACCTTC. This translates into CSVDSGYTF.

V gene TRBV24-1 combines with J gene TRBJ1-3; possible D gene TRBD1, 5 bases. CDR1 is KGHDR, CDR2 SFDVKD, per germline. This CDR3 region has 16 residues. The V end lost 4 bases, the J end lost 0 bases, and 12 bases lay between the germline ends. The CDR3 DNA is TGTGCCACCAGTGACCCAACAGGTGACTCTGGAAACACCATATATTTT. Translated, it gives CATSDPTGDSGNTIYF.

This clonotype was counted between two and nine times. The rearrangement uses TRBV29-1 and TRBJ1-2, with 10 bases matching TRBD1. Germline lookup yields CDR1 SQVTM and CDR2 ANQGSEA. J was trimmed by 4 bases and V by 3 bases; bases with no gene match: 2. The CDR3 runs to 13 residues. CDR3: CSVDRTGGYGYTF. The CDR3 DNA reads TGCAGCGTTGATCGGACAGGGGGCTATGGCTACACCTTC.

This clonotype was seen repeatedly, ten times or more. The rearrangement joins TRBV20-1 to TRBJ1-2; 8 bases match TRBD1. V gave up 1 base and J gave up 3 bases; unmatched junction bases: 4. Germline CDR1 is DFQATT and CDR2 is SNEGSKA (reference sequence). The CDR3 has 14 residues. CDR3 protein: CSARGQGADYGYTF. For the CDR3, the DNA is TGCAGTGCTAGAGGCCAGGGGGCAGACTATGGCTACACCTTC.

The table lists this clonotype with many counts. The rearrangement uses TRBV7-2 and TRBJ2-7, with D unresolved. Germline V gene data show CDR1 as SGHTA and CDR2 as FQGNSA. The CDR3 length is 14 residues. With 1 base removed from V and 3 bases from J, the gap between germline ends came to 10 bases. The CDR3 nucleotides read TGTGCCAGCAGCTTAGGCCCAGCAAACTACGAGCAGTACTTC. Residues: CASSLGPANYEQYF.

In this sample, this clonotype turned up many times. The chain employs TRBV5-1 and TRBJ1-1, with 8 bases matching TRBD1. With 3 bases clipped from V and 3 bases from J, the junction kept 13 bases outside the gene matches. Germline V CDR1 and CDR2: SGHRS, YFSETQ. The CDR3 loop spans 17 amino acids. The CDR3 DNA reads TGCGCCAGCAGCTGGCCGACAGGGGATGTCTCAGACACTGAAGCTTTCTTT. It specifies CASSWPTGDVSDTEAFF.

There are many counts of this clonotype. The chain joins TRBV7-9 to TRBJ2-1; either TRBD1 or TRBD2 may supply D (5 bases each). The V gene's germline CDR1 is SEHNR and CDR2 FQNEAQ (reference sequence). Trimming shortened V by 5 bases and J by 5 bases, and 13 bases separated the two germline ends. The CDR3 is made up of 14 amino acids. The CDR3 sequence: CASSPPGRDNEQFF. The DNA for the CDR3 is TGTGCCAGCAGCCCCCCGGGACGAGACAATGAGCAGTTCTTC. The complete variable domain, with remaining parts taken from reference TRBV7-9 and TRBJ2-1, reads DTGVSQNPRHKITKRGQNVTFRCDPISEHNRLYWYRQTLGQGPEFLTYFQNEAQLEKSRLLSDRFSAERPKGSFSTLEIQRTEQGDSAMYLCASSPPGRDNEQFFGPGTRLTVL.

This clonotype was found many times. The rearrangement links TRBV5-1 to TRBJ2-1; D gene unclear. Germline V CDR1 and CDR2: SGHRS, YFSETQ. The CDR3 has 15 residues. Trimming stripped 0 bases from V and 0 bases from J, with 7 bases between. The CDR3 DNA follows: TGCGCCAGCAGCTTGGACTGGAGCTCCTACAATGAGCAGTTCTTC. Translated: CASSLDWSSYNEQFF.

The chain carries TRBV18 and TRBJ2-7, with TRBD1 matching 7 bases. Per germline, CDR1 KGHSH and CDR2 LQKENI. This CDR3 is 15 amino acids long. The V segment lost 4 bases and the J segment 2 bases; nucleotides outside the gene matches: 8. CDR3 nucleotides: TGTGCCAGCTCACTCGGACAGGCGAGACCCTACGAGCAGTACTTC. It specifies CASSLGQARPYEQYF.

V usage is TRBV7-3 and J usage is TRBJ1-1; D not certain. The V end was cut by 5 bases, the J end by 1 base, with 14 bases between. This CDR3 comprises 15 residues. The germline V gene has CDR1 SGHTA and CDR2 FQGTGA. DNA for the CDR3: TGTGCCAGCAGCCCCCTACCGGCGCCGAACACTGAAGCTTTCTTT. Translated, it gives CASSPLPAPNTEAFF.

V usage is TRBV5-1 and J usage is TRBJ2-3; either TRBD1 or TRBD2 may supply D (5 bases each). Germline CDR1 reads SGHRS; CDR2 reads YFSETQ. The CDR3 is made up of 14 amino acids. V lost 1 base to trimming and J lost 4 bases, with 10 bases between them. The CDR3 loop reads CASSLSRDADTQYF. The CDR3 DNA reads TGCGCCAGCAGCTTGTCCAGGGACGCAGATACGCAGTATTTT.

The V call is TRBV6-5, the J call TRBJ2-7, with D possibly TRBD2 on 5 matching bases. V lost 3 bases, J lost 2 bases, and 14 bases lay in between. The CDR3 loop spans 15 amino acids. Germline-derived CDR1 and CDR2 are MNHEY and SVGAGI. In DNA form, the CDR3 reads TGTGCCAGCAGTTATAGCCACTACGGGGCCTACGAGCAGTACGTC. It encodes CASSYSHYGAYEQYV.

This clonotype was found many times. The chain has TRBV12-3 or TRBV12-4 and TRBJ2-2; tentatively, D is TRBD1 (6 bases). The CDR3 is made up of 17 amino acids. With 6 bases removed from V and 0 bases from J, the gap between germline ends came to 17 bases. DNA for the CDR3: TGTGCCAGCAGCGGTCAACAGGGCTTTACGAACACCGGGGAGCTGTTTTTT. This encodes CASSGQQGFTNTGELFF.

This clonotype was seen once. V usage is TRBV27 and J usage is TRBJ2-6; 8 bases agree with TRBD2. Germline CDR1 MNHEY, CDR2 SMNVEV (reference sequence). The CDR3 consists of 15 residues. V lost 6 bases, J lost 3 bases, and 4 bases stayed unmatched. As DNA, the CDR3 is TGTGCCAGCAGGGTCGGGGGGGTTGGGGCCAACGTCCTGACTTTC. Amino acid sequence: CASRVGGVGANVLTF.

V usage is TRBV20-1 and J usage is TRBJ2-7, with TRBD1 matching 8 bases. Trimming cost V 3 bases and J 4 bases; bases outside gene matches: 8. The CDR3 is 14 amino acids. Germline values: CDR1 DFQATT, CDR2 SNEGSKA (reference sequence). In DNA form, the CDR3 reads TGCAGTGCTAGCCCCCCGGGACAGGTTTACGAGCAGTACTTC. It specifies CSASPPGQVYEQYF.

The chain couples TRBV28 to TRBJ1-6, with 7 nucleotides matching TRBD1. The CDR3 spans 17 residues. The ends lost 5 bases at V and 1 base at J; junction bases unmatched: 8. The germline V gene encodes CDR1 MDHEN and CDR2 SYDVKM. This chain's CDR3 is CASSAPGQSSYNSPLHF. DNA for the CDR3: TGTGCCAGCAGTGCACCGGGACAGTCTTCCTATAATTCACCCCTCCACTTT.

This clonotype was detected a few times. The CDR3 protein is CAWTAQEYGYTF. CDR3 coding DNA: TGTGCCTGGACCGCCCAAGAGTATGGCTACACCTTC. This chain joins TRBV30 and TRBJ1-2; no definite D call. Trimming took off 4 bases at V and 5 bases at J, with 11 bases between the two ends. The length of the CDR3 is 12 residues. Per germline, CDR1 GTSNPN and CDR2 SVGIG (reference sequence). Supplemented by reference TRBV30 and TRBJ1-2, the full variable domain reads SQTIHQWPATLVQPVGSPLSLECTVEGTSNPNLYWYRQAAGRGLQLLFYSVGIGQISSEVPQNLSASRPQDRQFILSSKKLLLSDSGFYLCAWTAQEYGYTFGSGTRLTVV.

This clonotype was counted only a few times. This chain connects TRBV29-1 to TRBJ2-7, with 15 bases fitting TRBD2. V lost 6 bases, J lost 6 bases, and 6 bases stayed unmatched. The CDR3 consists of 14 residues. Germline CDR1 is SQVTM and CDR2 is ANQGSEA. CDR3 region: CSVRTSGGASEQYV. In nucleotides, the CDR3 is TGCAGCGTCCGGACTAGCGGGGGGGCAAGCGAGCAGTACGTC.

At least ten counts were recorded for this clonotype. The rearrangement links TRBV7-9 to TRBJ1-1; perhaps TRBD1 as D (6 bases). V was pared by 5 bases and J by 5 bases, with 12 bases between. The CDR3 totals 13 residues. The germline V gene has CDR1 SEHNR and CDR2 FQNEAQ (reference sequence). The CDR3 nucleotides read TGTGCCAGCAGCGGCCGAGGGGGGACTGAAGCTTTCTTT. This sequence encodes CASSGRGGTEAFF.